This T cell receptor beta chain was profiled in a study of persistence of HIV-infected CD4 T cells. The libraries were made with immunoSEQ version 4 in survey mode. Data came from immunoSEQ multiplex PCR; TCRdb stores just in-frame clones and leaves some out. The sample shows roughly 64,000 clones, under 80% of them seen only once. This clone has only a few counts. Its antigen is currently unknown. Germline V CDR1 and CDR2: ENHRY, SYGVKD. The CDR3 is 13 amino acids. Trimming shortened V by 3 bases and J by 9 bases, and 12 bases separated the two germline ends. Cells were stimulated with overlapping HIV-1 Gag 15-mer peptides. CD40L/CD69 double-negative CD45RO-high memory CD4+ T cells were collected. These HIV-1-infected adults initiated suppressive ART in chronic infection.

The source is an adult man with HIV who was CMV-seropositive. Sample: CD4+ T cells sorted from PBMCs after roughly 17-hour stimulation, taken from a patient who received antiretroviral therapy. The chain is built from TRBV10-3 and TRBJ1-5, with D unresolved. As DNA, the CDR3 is TGTGCCATCAGTGATCTCTCCCCGGGGCCCCAGCATTTT. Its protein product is CAISDLSPGPQHF.